This T cell receptor (beta chain) is from a study of technical replicates of blood from a few donors. This CDR3 contains 12 residues. CDR1 MNHNY and CDR2 SVGAGI come from the germline V gene (reference sequence). V shed 7 bases and J 5 bases; nucleotides not matched to a gene: 3. Here immunoSEQ multiplex PCR was the method, and the copy in TCRdb shows in-frame clones only, minus some. The data hold under 85,000 clones, with around 92% observed a single time. This clone occurred once. Sequencing used T cells isolated from PBMCs. The sequence was collected from a human donor in good health. This rearrangement joins TRBV6-6 to TRBJ2-7, with 9 bases aligning to TRBD1. The CDR3 DNA is TGTGCCAGCATTGGACAGGGGAACGAGCAGTACTTC. Amino acid sequence: CASIGQGNEQYF.